The clone carrying this T cell receptor (beta chain) was counted at least ten times. Its specificity is unknown. This sample stems from a study of T cells after yellow fever vaccination. Study details: Fractions of limited cellularity were prepared by means of SMART-Seq v4 Ultra Low Input.

Whole-study findings and limits: The study noted that FACS-sorted repertoires could contain abundant clonotypes contaminating from the bulk population.

V lost 4 bases and J lost 6, with 15 bases in between. CDR3 length equals 14 residues. Universal primer sites and UMIs were introduced during 5'RACE template-switching synthesis of TCR cDNA. TCRdb recomputed calls from the 5' RACE reads with MiXCR, one row per CDR3 protein. The sample includes some 600,000 distinct CDR3 sequences, about 12% of them seen just once. The starting material was PBMCs, obtained on the day of the yellow fever booster vaccination. V gene TRBV12-3 or TRBV12-4 combines with J gene TRBJ2-5; D gene unclear. The TCR originated in a man aged 25-45 years who received the YFV17D yellow fever vaccine. The CDR3 region is CASSSGLGLKTQYF. The CDR3 DNA is TGTGCCAGCAGTTCCGGATTAGGTCTAAAGACCCAGTACTTC.